One sample yielded the 10 T cell receptor beta chains listed below, sequenced in a study of cytomegalovirus exposure and HLA in healthy donors. Researchers ran the PCR with 60 Vbeta and 13 Jbeta primers. Sequencing used immunoSEQ multiplex PCR; TCRdb keeps in-frame clones, though not all of them. Of some 150,000 clones listed, 50% to 75% are singletons. The sequenced material came from PBMCs. These receptors originate from a woman in her twenties or thirties in good health and CMV-seropositive.

For the CDR3, the DNA is TGTGCCAGCAGCTCGGACAACGCAAGGGAGCAGTTCTTC. Translated, it gives CASSSDNAREQFF. V usage is TRBV11-2 and J usage is TRBJ2-1, with a weak D call TRBD1 (5 bases). CDR3 length equals 13 residues. Germline-derived CDR1 and CDR2 are SGHAT and FQNNGV. With 4 bases removed from V and 10 bases from J, the gap between germline ends came to 14 bases.

This clone has just a few counts. The chain's CDR3 is CASSEVDRVDTF. The CDR3 nucleotides read TGCGCCAGCAGCGAAGTTGACAGGGTGGACACCTTC. J is TRBJ1-2 and V is TRBV4-1; TRBD1 matches at 7 bases. V dropped 5 bases and J dropped 12; count of bases not matched to a gene: 9. Germline V gives CDR1 MGHRA, CDR2 YSYEKL. This CDR3 is 12 amino acids long.

Only a few counts were recorded for this clone. This sequence joins TRBV10-3 and TRBJ1-1; weak D call: TRBD1 (5 bases). V lost 3 bases, J lost 4 bases, and 9 bases lay in between. Germline V CDR1 and CDR2: ENHRY, SYGVKD. This CDR3 contains 13 residues. The CDR3 protein is CAISDLQGTEAFF. CDR3 DNA: TGTGCCATCAGTGACCTCCAGGGCACTGAAGCTTTCTTT.

The chain carries TRBV19 and TRBJ2-1; 7 bases agree with TRBD2. There are 11 residues in the CDR3. The trim removed 8 bases at V and 10 bases at J, leaving 5 bases unmatched. Germline CDR1 reads LNHDA; CDR2 reads SQIVND (reference sequence). CDR3 loop: CASGKREEQFF. CDR3 sequence (DNA): TGTGCCAGTGGGAAGCGGGAAGAGCAGTTCTTC.

This clone showed up just a few times. V and J are TRBV4-1 and TRBJ2-3; D possibly corresponds to TRBD1 (5 bases). The CDR3 extends over 14 amino acids. V lost 4 bases, J lost 8 bases, and 16 bases lay in between. CDR1 and CDR2 from the germline V gene are MGHRA and YSYEKL. The CDR3 loop is CASSRGPVQGTQYF. CDR3 DNA: TGCGCCAGCAGCCGCGGACCCGTGCAGGGTACGCAGTATTTT.

This chain joins TRBV6-5 and TRBJ2-1; 10 positions match TRBD1. This CDR3 contains 15 residues. With V trimmed by 0 bases and J by 9 bases, 5 bases remained unmatched. In germline, CDR1 is MNHEY, CDR2 SVGAGI. This CDR3 is CASSYSGTGASEQFF. The CDR3 bases are TGTGCCAGCAGTTACTCGGGGACAGGGGCATCTGAGCAGTTCTTC.

This chain joins TRBV30 and TRBJ2-5; D is undetermined. The tail of the sequence fits TRBJ2-7 better, so the J call may be wrong. This CDR3 spans 11 amino acids. Germline V gives CDR1 GTSNPN, CDR2 SVGIG (reference sequence). This chain's CDR3 is CAWSDVYEQYF. In nucleotides, the CDR3 is TGTGCCTGGAGTGATGTCTACGAGCAGTACTTC.

This clone is a singleton in its sample. The chain recombines TRBV9 with TRBJ2-7, with a weak D call TRBD1 (6 bases). The CDR3 spans 15 residues. In germline, CDR1 is SGDLS, CDR2 YYNGEE. Deletions cut 0 bases from V and 3 bases from J, with 13 bases between. The CDR3 DNA sequence: TGTGCCAGCAGCGTAGCCCCGTCCAGGGGCTACGAGCAGTACTTC. Its protein is CASSVAPSRGYEQYF. Variable domain in full (rest from reference TRBV9 and TRBJ2-7): DSGVTQTPKHLITATGQRVTLRCSPRSGDLSVYWYQQSLDQGLQFLIQYYNGEERAKGNILERFSAQQFPDLHSELNLSSLELGDSALYFCASSVAPSRGYEQYFGPGTRLTVT.

Here the CDR3 DNA reads TGTGCCAGCTCACCAACCTTACAGAACTATGGCTACACCTTC. Translation gives CASSPTLQNYGYTF. The chain employs TRBV18 and TRBJ1-2; D is uncertain. The germline V gene encodes CDR1 KGHSH and CDR2 LQKENI. CDR3 length equals 14 residues. Trimming took 2 bases from V and 2 from J, leaving 9 bases between them. Full variable domain (outside the CDR3, taken from reference TRBV18 and TRBJ1-2): NAGVMQNPRHLVRRRGQEARLRCSPMKGHSHVYWYRQLPEEGLKFMVYLQKENIIDESGMPKERFSAEFPKEGPSILRIQQVVRGDSAAYFCASSPTLQNYGYTFGSGTRLTVV.

This chain links TRBV27 with TRBJ2-7; 9 nucleotides agree with TRBD2. After removal of 3 bases from V and 5 bases from J, the junction contained 5 bases not matched to a gene. This CDR3 spans 14 amino acids. Germline CDR1 MNHEY, CDR2 SMNVEV (reference sequence). The CDR3 DNA is TGTGCCAGCAGTTTCCTAGCGGGATATGACGAGCAGTACTTC. It specifies CASSFLAGYDEQYF.